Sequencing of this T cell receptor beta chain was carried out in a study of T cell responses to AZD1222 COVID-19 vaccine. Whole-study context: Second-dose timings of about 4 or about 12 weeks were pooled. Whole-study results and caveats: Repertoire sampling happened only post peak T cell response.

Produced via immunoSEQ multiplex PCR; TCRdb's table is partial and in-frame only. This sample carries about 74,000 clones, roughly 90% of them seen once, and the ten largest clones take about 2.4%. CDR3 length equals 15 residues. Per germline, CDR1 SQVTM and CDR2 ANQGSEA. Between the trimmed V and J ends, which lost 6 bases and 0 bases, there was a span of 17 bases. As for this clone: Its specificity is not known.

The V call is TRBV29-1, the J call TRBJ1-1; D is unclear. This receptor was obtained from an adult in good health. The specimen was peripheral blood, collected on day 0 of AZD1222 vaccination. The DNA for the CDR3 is TGCAGCGTCCAAGAATCGACGGTAATGAACACTGAAGCTTTCTTT. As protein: CSVQESTVMNTEAFF.